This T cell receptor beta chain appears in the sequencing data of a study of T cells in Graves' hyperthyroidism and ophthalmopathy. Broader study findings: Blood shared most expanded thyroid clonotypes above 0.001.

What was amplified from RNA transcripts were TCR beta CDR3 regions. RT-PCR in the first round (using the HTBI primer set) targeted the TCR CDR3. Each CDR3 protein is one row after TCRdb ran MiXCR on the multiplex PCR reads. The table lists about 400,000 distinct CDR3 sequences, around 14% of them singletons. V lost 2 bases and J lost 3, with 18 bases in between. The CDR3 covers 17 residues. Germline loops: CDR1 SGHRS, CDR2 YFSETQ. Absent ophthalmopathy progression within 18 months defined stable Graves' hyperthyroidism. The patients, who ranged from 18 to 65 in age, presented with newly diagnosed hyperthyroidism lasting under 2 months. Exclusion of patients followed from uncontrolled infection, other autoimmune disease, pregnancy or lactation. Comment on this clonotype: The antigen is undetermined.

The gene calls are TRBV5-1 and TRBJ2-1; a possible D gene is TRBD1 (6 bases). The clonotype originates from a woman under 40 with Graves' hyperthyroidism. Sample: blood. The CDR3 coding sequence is TGCGCCAGCAGCTTCCCAACGACAGGCGGCCTCTACAATGAGCAGTTCTTC. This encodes CASSFPTTGGLYNEQFF.